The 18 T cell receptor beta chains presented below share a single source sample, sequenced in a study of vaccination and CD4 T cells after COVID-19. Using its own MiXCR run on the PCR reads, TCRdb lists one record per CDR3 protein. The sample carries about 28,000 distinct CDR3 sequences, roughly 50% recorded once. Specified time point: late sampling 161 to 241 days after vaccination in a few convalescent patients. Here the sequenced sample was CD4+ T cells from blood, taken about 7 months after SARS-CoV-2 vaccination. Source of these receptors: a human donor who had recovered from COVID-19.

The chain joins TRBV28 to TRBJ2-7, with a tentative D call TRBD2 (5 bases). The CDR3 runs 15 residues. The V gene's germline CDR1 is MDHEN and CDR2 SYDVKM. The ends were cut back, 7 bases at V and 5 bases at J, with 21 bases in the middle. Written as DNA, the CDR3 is TGTGCCAGCATCCAATCAGGAGGCCCCCCCAACGAGCAGTACTTC. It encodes CASIQSGGPPNEQYF. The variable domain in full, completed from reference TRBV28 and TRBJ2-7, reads DVKVTQSSRYLVKRTGEKVFLECVQDMDHENMFWYRQDPGLGLRLIYFSYDVKMKEKGDIPEGYSVSREKKERFSLILESASTNQTSMYLCASIQSGGPPNEQYFGPGTRLTVT.

DNA for the CDR3: TGTGCCAGCAGTTTCTCAGGGACAACAAATCAGCCCCAGCATTTT. This codes for CASSFSGTTNQPQHF. V usage is TRBV28 and J usage is TRBJ1-5; D may be TRBD1 (6 bases). The CDR3 sequence is 15 residues long. Germline CDR1 reads MDHEN; CDR2 reads SYDVKM. The germline V and J ends were trimmed by 3 bases and 4 bases, with 13 bases remaining between them.

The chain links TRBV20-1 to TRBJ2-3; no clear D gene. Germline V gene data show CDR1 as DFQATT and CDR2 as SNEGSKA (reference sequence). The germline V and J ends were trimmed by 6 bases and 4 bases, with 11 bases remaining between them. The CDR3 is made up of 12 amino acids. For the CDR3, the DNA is TGCAGTGCGTCTTTGTTATCAGATACGCAGTATTTT. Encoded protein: CSASLLSDTQYF.

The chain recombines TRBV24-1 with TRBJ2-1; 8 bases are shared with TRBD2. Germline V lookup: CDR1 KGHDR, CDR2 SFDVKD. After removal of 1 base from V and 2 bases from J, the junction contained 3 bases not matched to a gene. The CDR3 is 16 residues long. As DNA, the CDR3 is TGTGCCACCAGTGATTTCCGGCGGGGGGCCTACAATGAGCAGTTCTTC. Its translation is CATSDFRRGAYNEQFF.

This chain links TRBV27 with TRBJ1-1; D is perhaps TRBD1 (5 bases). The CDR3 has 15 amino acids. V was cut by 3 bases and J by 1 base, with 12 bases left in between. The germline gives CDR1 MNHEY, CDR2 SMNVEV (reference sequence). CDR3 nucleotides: TGTGCCAGCAGTTTTGGGACCGCGAAGAACACTGAAGCTTTCTTT. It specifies CASSFGTAKNTEAFF.

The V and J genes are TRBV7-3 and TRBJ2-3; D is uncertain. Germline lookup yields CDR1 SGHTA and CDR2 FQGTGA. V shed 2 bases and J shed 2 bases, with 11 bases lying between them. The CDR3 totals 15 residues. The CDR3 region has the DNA TGTGCCAGCAGCTTACAAGGTAGTGCCACAGATACGCAGTATTTT. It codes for CASSLQGSATDTQYF. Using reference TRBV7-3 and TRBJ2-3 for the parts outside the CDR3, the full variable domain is GAGVSQTPSNKVTEKGKYVELRCDPISGHTALYWYRQSLGQGPEFLIYFQGTGAADDSGLPNDRFFAVRPEGSVSTLKIQRTERGDSAVYLCASSLQGSATDTQYFGPGTRLTVL.

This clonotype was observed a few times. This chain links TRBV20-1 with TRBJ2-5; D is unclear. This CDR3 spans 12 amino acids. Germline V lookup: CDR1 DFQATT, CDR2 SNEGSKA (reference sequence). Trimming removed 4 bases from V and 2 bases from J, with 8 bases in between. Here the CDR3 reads CSAKDDQETQYF. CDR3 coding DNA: TGCAGTGCTAAGGACGATCAAGAGACCCAGTACTTC.

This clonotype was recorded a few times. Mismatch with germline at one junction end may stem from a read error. The CDR3 sequence: CSAREPGLGSNQPQHF. For the CDR3, the DNA is TGCAGTGCAAGAGAGCCGGGGTTAGGTAGCAATCAGCCCCAGCATTTT. V usage is TRBV20-1 and J usage is TRBJ1-5; D is unclear. Germline assignment: CDR1 DFQATT and CDR2 SNEGSKA (reference sequence). The length of the CDR3 is 16 residues.

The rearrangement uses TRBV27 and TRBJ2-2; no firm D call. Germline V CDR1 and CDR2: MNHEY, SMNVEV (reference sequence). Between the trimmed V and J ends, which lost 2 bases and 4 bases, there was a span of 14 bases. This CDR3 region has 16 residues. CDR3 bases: TGTGCCAGCAGTTTAAATGGTCAAGTGGTCACCGGGGAGCTGTTTTTT. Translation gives CASSLNGQVVTGELFF.

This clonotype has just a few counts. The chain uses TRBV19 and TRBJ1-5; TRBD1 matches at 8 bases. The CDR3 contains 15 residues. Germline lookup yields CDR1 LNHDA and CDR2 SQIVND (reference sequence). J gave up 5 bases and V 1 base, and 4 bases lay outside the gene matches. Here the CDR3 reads CASSIAGQDHQPQHF. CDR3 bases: TGTGCCAGTAGTATAGCGGGACAGGATCATCAGCCCCAGCATTTT.

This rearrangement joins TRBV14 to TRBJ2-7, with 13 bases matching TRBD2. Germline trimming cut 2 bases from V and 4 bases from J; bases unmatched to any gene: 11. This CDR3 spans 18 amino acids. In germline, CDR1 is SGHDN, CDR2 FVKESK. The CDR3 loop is CASSQTTSGRARGYEQYF. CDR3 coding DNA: TGTGCCAGCAGCCAAACCACTAGCGGGAGGGCCCGGGGGTACGAGCAGTACTTC.

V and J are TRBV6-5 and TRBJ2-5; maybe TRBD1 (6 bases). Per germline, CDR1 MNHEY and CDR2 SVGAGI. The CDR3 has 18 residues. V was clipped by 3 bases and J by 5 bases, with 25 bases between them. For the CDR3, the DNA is TGTGCCAGCAGTTATAAAACGGCGTGGCAGGGGCGAATGGAGACCCAGTACTTC. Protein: CASSYKTAWQGRMETQYF.

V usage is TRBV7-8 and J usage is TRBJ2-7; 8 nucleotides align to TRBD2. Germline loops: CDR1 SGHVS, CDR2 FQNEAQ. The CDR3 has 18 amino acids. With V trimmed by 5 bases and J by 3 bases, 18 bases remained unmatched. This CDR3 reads CASSTPGVAGTPHYEQYF. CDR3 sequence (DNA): TGTGCCAGCAGCACACCCGGAGTAGCGGGGACCCCCCACTACGAGCAGTACTTC.

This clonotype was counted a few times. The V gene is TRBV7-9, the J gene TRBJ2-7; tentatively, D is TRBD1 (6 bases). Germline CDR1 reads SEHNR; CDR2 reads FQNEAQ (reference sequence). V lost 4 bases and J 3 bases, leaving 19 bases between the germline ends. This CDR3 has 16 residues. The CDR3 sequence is CASSYGPRGDLYEQYF. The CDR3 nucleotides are TGTGCCAGCAGCTATGGACCCAGGGGTGATCTCTACGAGCAGTACTTC.

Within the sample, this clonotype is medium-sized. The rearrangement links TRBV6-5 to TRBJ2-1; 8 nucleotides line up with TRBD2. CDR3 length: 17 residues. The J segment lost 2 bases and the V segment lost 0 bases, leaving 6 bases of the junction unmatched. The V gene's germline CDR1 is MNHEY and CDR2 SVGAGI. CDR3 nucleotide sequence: TGTGCCAGCAGTTACTCAGACCCGGGAGGGCCCTACAATGAGCAGTTCTTC. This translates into CASSYSDPGGPYNEQFF.

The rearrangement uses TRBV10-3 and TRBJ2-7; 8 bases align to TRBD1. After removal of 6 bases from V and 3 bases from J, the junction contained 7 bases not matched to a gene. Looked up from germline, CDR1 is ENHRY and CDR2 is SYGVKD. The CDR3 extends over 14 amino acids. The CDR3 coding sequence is TGTGCCATCAGCCATGGACAGGGTAACTACGAGCAGTACTTC. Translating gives CAISHGQGNYEQYF.

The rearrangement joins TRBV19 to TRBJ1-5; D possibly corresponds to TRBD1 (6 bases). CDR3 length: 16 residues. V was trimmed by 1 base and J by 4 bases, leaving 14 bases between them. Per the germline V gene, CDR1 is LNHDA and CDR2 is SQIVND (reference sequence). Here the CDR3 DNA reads TGTGCCAGTAGTATAGGGACAGTAATTCGGAATCAGCCCCAGCATTTT. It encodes CASSIGTVIRNQPQHF.

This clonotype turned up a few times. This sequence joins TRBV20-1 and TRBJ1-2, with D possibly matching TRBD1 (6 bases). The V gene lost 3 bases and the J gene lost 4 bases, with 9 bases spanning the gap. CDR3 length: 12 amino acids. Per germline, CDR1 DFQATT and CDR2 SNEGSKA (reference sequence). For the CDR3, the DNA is TGCAGTGCTAGGGGGACAACCTATGGCTACACCTTC. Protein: CSARGTTYGYTF.